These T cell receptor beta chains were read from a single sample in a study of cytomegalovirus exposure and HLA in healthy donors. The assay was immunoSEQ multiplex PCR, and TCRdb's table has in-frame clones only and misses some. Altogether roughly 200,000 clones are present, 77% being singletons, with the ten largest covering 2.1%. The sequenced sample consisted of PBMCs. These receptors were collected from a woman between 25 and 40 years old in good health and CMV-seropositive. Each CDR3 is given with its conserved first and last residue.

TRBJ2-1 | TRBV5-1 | CASSLMLEAVDNEQFF
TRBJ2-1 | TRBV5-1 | CASSPGTAESYNEQFF
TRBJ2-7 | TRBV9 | CASSVLTLAGVGEQYF
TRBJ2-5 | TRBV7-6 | CASTPRASGQETQYF
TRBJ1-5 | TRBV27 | CASSFDRGRGAQHF
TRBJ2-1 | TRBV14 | CASSQVAGVYNEQFF
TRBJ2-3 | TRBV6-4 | CASSDRAGASTDTQYF
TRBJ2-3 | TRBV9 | CASSVDILFTDTQYF
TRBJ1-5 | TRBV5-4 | CASSADRGLSPQHF
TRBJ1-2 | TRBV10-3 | CAISDGTVGYTF
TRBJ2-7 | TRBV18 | CASSPSLAESYEQYF
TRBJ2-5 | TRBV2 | CASSTLTGGGETQYF
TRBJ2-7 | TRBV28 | CATQGVGAYEQYF
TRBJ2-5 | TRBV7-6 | CASSVRKGESQYF
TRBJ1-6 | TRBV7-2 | CASSFSPSTIESPLHF